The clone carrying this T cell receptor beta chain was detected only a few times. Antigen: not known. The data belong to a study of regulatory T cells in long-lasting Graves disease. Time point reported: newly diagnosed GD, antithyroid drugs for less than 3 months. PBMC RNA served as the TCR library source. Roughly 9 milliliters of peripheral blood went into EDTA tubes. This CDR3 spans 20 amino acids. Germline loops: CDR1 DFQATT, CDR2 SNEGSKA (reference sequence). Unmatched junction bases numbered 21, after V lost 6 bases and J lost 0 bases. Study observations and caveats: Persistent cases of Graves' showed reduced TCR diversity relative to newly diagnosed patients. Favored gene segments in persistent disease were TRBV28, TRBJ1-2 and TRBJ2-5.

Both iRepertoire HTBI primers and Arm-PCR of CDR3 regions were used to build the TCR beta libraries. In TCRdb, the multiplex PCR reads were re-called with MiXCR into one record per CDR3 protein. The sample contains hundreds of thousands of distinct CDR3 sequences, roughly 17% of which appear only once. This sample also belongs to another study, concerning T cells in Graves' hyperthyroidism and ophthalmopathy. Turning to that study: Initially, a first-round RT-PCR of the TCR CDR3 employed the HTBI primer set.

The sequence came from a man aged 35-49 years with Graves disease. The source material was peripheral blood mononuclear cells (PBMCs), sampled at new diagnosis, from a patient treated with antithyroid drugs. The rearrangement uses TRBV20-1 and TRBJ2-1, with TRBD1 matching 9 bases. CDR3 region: CSALPSPGQGPPSSYNEQFF. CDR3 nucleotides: TGCAGTGCCTTACCTTCCCCGGGACAGGGCCCTCCCAGCTCCTACAATGAGCAGTTCTTC.